The entry below describes one T cell receptor beta chain. Its antigen is still unknown. The data are from a study of T cell responses to AZD1222 COVID-19 vaccine. The V end was cut by 3 bases, the J end by 8 bases, with 7 bases between. Germline V CDR1 and CDR2: MNHEY, SMNVEV (reference sequence). The CDR3 has 11 residues. Study outcomes and limitations: CD4 TCRs covered the whole spike, strongest at regions 160-218 and 743-854. Of the AZD1222 recipients, only 5 to 7 were seropositive at baseline. Spike-specific TCR breadth and depth both grew after two AZD1222 doses.

Profiled with immunoSEQ multiplex PCR; TCRdb holds only in-frame clones, not every one. There are about 160,000 clones in the sample; around 90% occur only once, and 3% to 3.5% lies in the top ten. This receptor was taken from an adult who received the AZD1222 COVID-19 vaccine. V usage is TRBV27 and J usage is TRBJ1-1; D remains ambiguous. The sequencing used peripheral blood, collected 28 days after the second AZD1222 dose. In DNA, the CDR3 is TGTGCCAGCAGTTTCGGGAGAGAAGCTTTCTTT. This encodes CASSFGREAFF.